Detailed here is one TCR beta chain. These data originate in a study of blood T cell repertoires in COVID-19. In the study overall: There were acute and convalescent COVID-19 samples, and they came from the United States, Italy and Spain. PBMCs, B-cell-depleted T cells, or T cells were the source of the cDNA or gDNA that made up the material.

How the authors handled the data: Quantification of nucleated cells was approximated via reference gene primer amplification. TCRdb's table, derived via immunoSEQ multiplex PCR, lists solely in-frame clones and lacks some. V and J calls and clone size are given by that table; D and trimming were obtained from the DNA. The profile covers some 20,000 clones, with more than 80% appearing a single time and about 12% taken by the ten largest. Germline V CDR1 and CDR2: MGHRA, YSYEKL. The CDR3 covers 16 residues. Losses at the gene ends were 4 bases for V and 5 bases for J; bases not matched to a gene: 13. The clonotype was recovered from a woman of 80 years or more with active or convalescent COVID-19. The source material was peripheral blood. The chain carries TRBV4-1 and TRBJ2-7, with 8 bases fitting TRBD2. This CDR3 reads CASSPRAAGVIHEQYF. CDR3 coding DNA: TGCGCCAGCAGCCCACGAGCAGCGGGAGTTATCCACGAGCAGTACTTC.